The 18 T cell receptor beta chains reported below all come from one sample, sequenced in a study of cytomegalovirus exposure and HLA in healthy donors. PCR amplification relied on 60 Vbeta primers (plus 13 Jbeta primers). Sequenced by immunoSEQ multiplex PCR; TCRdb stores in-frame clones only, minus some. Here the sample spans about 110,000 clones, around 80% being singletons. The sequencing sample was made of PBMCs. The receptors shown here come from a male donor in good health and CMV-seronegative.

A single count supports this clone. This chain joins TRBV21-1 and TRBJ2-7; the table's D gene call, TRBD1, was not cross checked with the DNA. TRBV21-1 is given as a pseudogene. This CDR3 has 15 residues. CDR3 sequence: CASSKPGTGCYEQYF. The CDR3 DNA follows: TGTGCCAGCAGCAAACCCGGGACAGGGTGTTACGAGCAGTACTTC.

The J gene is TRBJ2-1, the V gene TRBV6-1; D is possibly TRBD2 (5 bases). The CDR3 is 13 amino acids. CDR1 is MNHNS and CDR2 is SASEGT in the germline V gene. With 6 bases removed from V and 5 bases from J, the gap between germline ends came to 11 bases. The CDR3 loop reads CASSKTTNNEQFF. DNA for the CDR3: TGTGCCAGCAGCAAGACTACTAACAATGAGCAGTTCTTC.

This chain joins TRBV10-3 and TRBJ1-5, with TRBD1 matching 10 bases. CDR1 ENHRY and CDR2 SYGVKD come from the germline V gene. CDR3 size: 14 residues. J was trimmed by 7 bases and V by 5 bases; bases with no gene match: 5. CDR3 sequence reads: CAISRTGGGQPQHF. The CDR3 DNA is TGTGCCATCAGTCGGACAGGGGGGGGGCAGCCCCAGCATTTT.

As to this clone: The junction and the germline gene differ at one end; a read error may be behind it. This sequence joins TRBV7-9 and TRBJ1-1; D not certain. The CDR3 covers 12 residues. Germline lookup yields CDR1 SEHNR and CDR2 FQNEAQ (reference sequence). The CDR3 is CSSSPFSTEAFF. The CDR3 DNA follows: TGTTCCAGCAGCCCCTTTAGCACTGAAGCTTTCTTT.

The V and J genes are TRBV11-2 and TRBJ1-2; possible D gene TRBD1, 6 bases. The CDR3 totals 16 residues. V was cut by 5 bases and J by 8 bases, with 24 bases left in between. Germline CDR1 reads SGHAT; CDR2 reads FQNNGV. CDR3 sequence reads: CASSPGGALPGWGYTF. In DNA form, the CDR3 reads TGTGCCAGCAGCCCTGGGGGGGCGCTACCAGGGTGGGGCTACACCTTC.

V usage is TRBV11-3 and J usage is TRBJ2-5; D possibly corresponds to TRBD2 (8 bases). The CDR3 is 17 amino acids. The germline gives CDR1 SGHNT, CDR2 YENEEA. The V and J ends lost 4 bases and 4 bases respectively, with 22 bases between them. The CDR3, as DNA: TGTGCCAGCAGCTCTCCCTTCGGGAGGGGGCACTTAGAGACCCAGTACTTC. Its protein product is CASSSPFGRGHLETQYF. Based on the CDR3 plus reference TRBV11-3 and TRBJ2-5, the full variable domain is EAGVVQSPRYKIIEKKQPVAFWCNPISGHNTLYWYLQNLGQGPELLIRYENEEAVDDSQLPKDRFSAERLKGVDSTLKIQPAELGDSAVYLCASSSPFGRGHLETQYFGPGTRLLVL.

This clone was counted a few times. In nucleotides, the CDR3 is TGTGCCAGCAGCTTAGAACCTACTTCGGACAATGAGCAGTTCTTC. Protein sequence: CASSLEPTSDNEQFF. The chain has TRBV7-6 and TRBJ2-1, with D unresolved. Germline V lookup: CDR1 SGHVS, CDR2 FNYEAQ. This CDR3 contains 15 residues. The germline V and J ends were trimmed by 1 base and 5 bases, with 12 bases remaining between them.

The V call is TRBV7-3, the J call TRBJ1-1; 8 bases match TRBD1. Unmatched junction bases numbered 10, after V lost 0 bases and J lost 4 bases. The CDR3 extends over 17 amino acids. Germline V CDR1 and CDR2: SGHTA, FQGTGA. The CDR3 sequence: CASSLTVADRGVTEAFF. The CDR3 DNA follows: TGTGCCAGCAGCTTAACCGTGGCCGACAGGGGTGTCACTGAAGCTTTCTTT.

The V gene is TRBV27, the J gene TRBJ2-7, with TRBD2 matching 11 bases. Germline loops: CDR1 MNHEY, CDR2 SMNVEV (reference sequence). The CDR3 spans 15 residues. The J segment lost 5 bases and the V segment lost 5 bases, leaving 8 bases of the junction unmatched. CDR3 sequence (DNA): TGTGCCAGCAGTAAACTAGCGGGAGTAAACCACGAGCAGTACTTC. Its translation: CASSKLAGVNHEQYF.

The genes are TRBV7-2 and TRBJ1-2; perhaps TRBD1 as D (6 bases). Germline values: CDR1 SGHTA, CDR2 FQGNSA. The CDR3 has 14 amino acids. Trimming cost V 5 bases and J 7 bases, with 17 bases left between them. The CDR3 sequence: CASSPMGGAPGYTF. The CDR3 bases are TGTGCCAGCAGCCCGATGGGGGGGGCGCCTGGCTACACCTTC.

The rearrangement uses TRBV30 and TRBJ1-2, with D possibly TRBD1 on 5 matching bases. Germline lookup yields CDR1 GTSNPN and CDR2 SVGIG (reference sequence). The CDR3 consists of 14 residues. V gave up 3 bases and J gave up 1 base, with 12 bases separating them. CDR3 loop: CAWRTLGGNYGYTF. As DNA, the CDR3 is TGTGCCTGGAGGACCCTGGGGGGTAACTATGGCTACACCTTC. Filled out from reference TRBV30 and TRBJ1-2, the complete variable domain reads SQTIHQWPATLVQPVGSPLSLECTVEGTSNPNLYWYRQAAGRGLQLLFYSVGIGQISSEVPQNLSASRPQDRQFILSSKKLLLSDSGFYLCAWRTLGGNYGYTFGSGTRLTVV.

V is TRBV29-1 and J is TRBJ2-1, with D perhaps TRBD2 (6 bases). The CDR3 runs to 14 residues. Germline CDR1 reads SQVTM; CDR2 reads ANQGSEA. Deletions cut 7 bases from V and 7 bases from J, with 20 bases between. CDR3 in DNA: TGCAGCGGTGAGACGGCGGGATTGGGGAATGAGCAGTTCTTC. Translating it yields CSGETAGLGNEQFF.

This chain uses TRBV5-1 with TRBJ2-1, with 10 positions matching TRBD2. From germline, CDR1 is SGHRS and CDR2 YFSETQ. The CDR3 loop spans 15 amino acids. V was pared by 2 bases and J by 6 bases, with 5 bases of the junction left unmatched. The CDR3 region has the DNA TGCGCCAGCAGCTTCGATAGCGGGGGGTTCAATGAGCAGTTCTTC. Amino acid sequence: CASSFDSGGFNEQFF.

CDR3 sequence: CASSPHVYSGRELSYEQYF. The CDR3 coding sequence is TGTGCCAGCAGCCCCCACGTCTACAGCGGGAGAGAACTCTCCTACGAGCAGTACTTC. V and J are TRBV7-2 and TRBJ2-7; 8 bases are shared with TRBD2. This CDR3 comprises 19 residues. Per germline, CDR1 SGHTA and CDR2 FQGNSA. J was trimmed by 0 bases and V by 5 bases; bases with no gene match: 18.

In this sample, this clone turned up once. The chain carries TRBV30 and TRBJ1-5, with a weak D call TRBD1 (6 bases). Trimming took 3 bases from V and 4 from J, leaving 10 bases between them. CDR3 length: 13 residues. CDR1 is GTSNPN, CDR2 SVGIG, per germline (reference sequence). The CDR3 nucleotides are TGTGCCTGGAGACAGGGTAATAATCAGCCCCAGCATTTT. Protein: CAWRQGNNQPQHF. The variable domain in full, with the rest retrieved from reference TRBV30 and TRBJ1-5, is SQTIHQWPATLVQPVGSPLSLECTVEGTSNPNLYWYRQAAGRGLQLLFYSVGIGQISSEVPQNLSASRPQDRQFILSSKKLLLSDSGFYLCAWRQGNNQPQHFGDGTRLSIL.

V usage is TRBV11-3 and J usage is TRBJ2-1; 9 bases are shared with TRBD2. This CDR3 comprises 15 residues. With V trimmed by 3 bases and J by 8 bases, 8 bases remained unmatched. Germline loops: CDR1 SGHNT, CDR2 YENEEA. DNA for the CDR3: TGTGCCAGCAGCTTTGGAGCGGGAGGAATAGATGAGCAGTTCTTC. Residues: CASSFGAGGIDEQFF.

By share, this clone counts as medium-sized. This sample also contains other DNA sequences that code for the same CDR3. CDR3: CAWSARVGDQPQHF. The DNA for the CDR3 is TGTGCCTGGAGTGCCAGGGTAGGTGACCAGCCCCAGCATTTT. V gene TRBV30 combines with J gene TRBJ1-5; tentatively, D is TRBD1 (5 bases). V lost 1 base to trimming and J lost 7 bases, with 14 bases between them. CDR1 GTSNPN and CDR2 SVGIG come from the germline V gene (reference sequence). The CDR3 spans 14 residues.

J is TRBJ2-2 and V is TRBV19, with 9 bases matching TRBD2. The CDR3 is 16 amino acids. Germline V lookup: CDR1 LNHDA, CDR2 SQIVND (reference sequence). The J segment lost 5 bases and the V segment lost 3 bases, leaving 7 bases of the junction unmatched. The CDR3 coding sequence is TGTGCCAGTAGTATTTTGTTAGCGGGAGAGACCGGGGAGCTGTTTTTT. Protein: CASSILLAGETGELFF.